One and the same sample provided the 3 T cell receptor beta chains below, sequenced in a study of beta chain features in type 1 diabetes. The sequenced template was cDNA made from the entire isolated RNA. Method: immunoSEQ multiplex PCR; TCRdb's copy keeps in-frame clones and lacks some. Among hundreds of thousands of clones, roughly 15% were seen once, and the ten largest hold roughly 7%. The sample comprised central memory CD4+ T cells from blood. The source of these receptors is a man aged 30-40 years in good health.

V usage is TRBV6-4 and J usage is TRBJ2-3; 13 bases align to TRBD2. The CDR3 runs 15 residues. CDR1 MRHNA and CDR2 SNTAGT come from the germline V gene. The trim removed 5 bases at V and 8 bases at J, leaving 7 bases unmatched. Written as DNA, the CDR3 is TGTGCCAGCAGTACCGGGACTAGCGGGATTGGTACGCAGTATTTT. Encoded protein: CASSTGTSGIGTQYF.

The genes are TRBV11-2 and TRBJ2-4; TRBD2 matches at 13 bases. Losses at the gene ends were 4 bases for V and 0 bases for J; bases not matched to a gene: 9. From germline, CDR1 is SGHAT and CDR2 FQNNGV. The length of the CDR3 is 19 residues. Here the CDR3 reads CASSSSPGLAGLAKNIQYF. The DNA of the CDR3 is TGTGCCAGCAGCTCCTCTCCGGGACTAGCGGGGCTAGCCAAAAACATTCAGTACTTC.

This clone was picked up a small number of times. The CDR3 protein is CASSLRQVTEAFF. The CDR3 nucleotides are TGTGCCAGCAGTCTCCGACAGGTTACTGAAGCTTTCTTT. The gene calls are TRBV28 and TRBJ1-1; a weak D match, TRBD1 (6 bases). CDR1 MDHEN and CDR2 SYDVKM come from the germline V gene. Deletions cut 5 bases from V and 5 bases from J, with 12 bases between. The CDR3 consists of 13 residues.